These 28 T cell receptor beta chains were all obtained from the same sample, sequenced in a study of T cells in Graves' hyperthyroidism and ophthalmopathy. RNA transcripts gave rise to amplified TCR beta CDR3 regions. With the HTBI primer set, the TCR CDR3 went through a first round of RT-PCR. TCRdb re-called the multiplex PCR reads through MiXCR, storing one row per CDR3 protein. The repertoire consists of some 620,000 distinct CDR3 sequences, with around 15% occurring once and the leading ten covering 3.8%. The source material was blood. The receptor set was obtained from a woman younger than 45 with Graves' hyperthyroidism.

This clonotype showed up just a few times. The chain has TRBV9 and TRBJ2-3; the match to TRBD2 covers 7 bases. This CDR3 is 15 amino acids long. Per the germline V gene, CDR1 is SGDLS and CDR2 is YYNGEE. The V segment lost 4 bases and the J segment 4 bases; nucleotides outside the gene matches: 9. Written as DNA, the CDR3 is TGTGCCAGCAGCCCGAGCGGGACCCTTGCAGATACGCAGTATTTT. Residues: CASSPSGTLADTQYF.

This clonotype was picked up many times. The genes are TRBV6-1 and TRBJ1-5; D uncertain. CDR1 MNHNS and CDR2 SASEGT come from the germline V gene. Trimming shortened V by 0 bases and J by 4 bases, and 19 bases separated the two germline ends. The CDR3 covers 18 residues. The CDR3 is CASSEAVRRILGNQPQHF. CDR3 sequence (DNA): TGTGCCAGCAGTGAAGCGGTTCGCAGGATTTTAGGAAATCAGCCCCAGCATTTT.

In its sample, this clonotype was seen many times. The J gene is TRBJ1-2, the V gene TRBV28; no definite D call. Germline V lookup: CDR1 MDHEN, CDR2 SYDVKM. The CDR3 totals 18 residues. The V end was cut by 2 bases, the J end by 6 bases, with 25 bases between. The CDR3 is CASSLMIVRHLSTDGYTF. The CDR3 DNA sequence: TGTGCCAGCAGTTTAATGATTGTACGACATCTGTCGACCGATGGCTACACCTTC.

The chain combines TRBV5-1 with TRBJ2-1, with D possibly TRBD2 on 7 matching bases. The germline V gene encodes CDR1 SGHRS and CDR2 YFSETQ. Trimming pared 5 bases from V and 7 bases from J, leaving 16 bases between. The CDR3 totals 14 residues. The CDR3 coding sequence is TGCGCCAGCAGAAGGGGAGGGGGGGGTAATGAGCAGTTCTTC. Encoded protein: CASRRGGGGNEQFF.

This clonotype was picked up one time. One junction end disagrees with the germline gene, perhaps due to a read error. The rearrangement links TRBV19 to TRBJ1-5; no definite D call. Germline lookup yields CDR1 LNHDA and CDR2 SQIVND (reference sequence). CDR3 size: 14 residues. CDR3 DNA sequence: TGTGCCAGTAGCCCAATGTTTAGCAATCGGCCCCAGCATTTT. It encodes CASSPMFSNRPQHF.

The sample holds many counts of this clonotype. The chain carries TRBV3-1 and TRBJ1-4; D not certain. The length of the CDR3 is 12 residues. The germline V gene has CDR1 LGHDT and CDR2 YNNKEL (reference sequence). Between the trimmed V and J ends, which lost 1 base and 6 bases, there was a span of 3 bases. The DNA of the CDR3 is TGTGCCAGCAGCCAAGTGGATGAAAAACTGTTTTTT. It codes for CASSQVDEKLFF. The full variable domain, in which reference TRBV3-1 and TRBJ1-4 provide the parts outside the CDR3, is DTAVSQTPKYLVTQMGNDKSIKCEQNLGHDTMYWYKQDSKKFLKIMFSYNNKELIINETVPNRFSPKSPDKAHLNLHINSLELGDSAVYFCASSQVDEKLFFGSGTQLSVL.

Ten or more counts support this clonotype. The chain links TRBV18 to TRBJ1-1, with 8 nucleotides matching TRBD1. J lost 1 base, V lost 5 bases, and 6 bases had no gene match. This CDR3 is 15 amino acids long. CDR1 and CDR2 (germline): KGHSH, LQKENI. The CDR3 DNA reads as TGTGCCAGCTCAACAGCGCAGGGGGCGAACACTGAAGCTTTCTTT. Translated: CASSTAQGANTEAFF. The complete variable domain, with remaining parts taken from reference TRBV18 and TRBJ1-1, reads NAGVMQNPRHLVRRRGQEARLRCSPMKGHSHVYWYRQLPEEGLKFMVYLQKENIIDESGMPKERFSAEFPKEGPSILRIQQVVRGDSAAYFCASSTAQGANTEAFFGQGTRLTVV.

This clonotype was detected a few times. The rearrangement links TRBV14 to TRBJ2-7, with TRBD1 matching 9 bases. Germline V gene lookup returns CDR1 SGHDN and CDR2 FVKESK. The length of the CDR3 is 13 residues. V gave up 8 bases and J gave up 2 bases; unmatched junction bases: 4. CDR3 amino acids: CASRDREAYEQYF. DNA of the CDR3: TGTGCCAGCCGGGACAGGGAGGCCTACGAGCAGTACTTC.

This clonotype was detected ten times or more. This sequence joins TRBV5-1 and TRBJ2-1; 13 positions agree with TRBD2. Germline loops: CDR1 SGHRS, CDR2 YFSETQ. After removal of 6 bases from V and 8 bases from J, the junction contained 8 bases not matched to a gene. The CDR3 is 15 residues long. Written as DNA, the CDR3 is TGCGCCAGCATACGGACTAGCGGGAGTCTCGATGAGCAGTTCTTC. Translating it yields CASIRTSGSLDEQFF.

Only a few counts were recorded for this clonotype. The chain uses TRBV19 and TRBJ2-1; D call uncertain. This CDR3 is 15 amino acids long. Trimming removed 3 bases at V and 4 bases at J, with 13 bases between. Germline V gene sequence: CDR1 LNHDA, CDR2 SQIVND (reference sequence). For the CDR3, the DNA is TGTGCCAGTAGTATTGGGCAGCTCCTATACAATGAGCAGTTCTTC. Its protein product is CASSIGQLLYNEQFF.

CDR3 nucleotides: TGTGCCAGTAGTACCGACAGGATCACCGGGGAGCTGTTTTTT. Its protein is CASSTDRITGELFF. The genes are TRBV19 and TRBJ2-2, with D possibly TRBD1 on 6 matching bases. Trimming stripped 4 bases from V and 4 bases from J, with 10 bases between. The CDR3 sequence is 14 residues long. CDR1 and CDR2 from the germline V gene are LNHDA and SQIVND (reference sequence).

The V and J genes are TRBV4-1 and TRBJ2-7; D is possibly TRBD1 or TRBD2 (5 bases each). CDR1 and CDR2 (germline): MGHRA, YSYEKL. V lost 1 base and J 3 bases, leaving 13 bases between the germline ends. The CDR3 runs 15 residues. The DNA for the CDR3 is TGCGCCAGCAGCCAAGGCCTAGGGGACGGCTACGAGCAGTACTTC. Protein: CASSQGLGDGYEQYF.

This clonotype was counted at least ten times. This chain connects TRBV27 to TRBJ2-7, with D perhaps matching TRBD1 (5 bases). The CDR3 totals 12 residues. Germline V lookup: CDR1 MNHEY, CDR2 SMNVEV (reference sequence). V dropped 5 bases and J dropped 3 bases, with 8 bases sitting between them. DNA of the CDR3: TGTGCCAGCAGTATCCAGGGCTACGAGCAGTACTTC. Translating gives CASSIQGYEQYF.

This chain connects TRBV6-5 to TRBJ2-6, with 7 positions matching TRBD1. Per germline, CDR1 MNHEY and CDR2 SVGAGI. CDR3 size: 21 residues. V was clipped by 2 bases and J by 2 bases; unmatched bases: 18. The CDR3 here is CASSYPLAQTGVVAGANVLTF. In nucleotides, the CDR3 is TGTGCCAGCAGTTACCCACTCGCCCAAACAGGGGTAGTAGCTGGGGCCAACGTCCTGACTTTC.

CDR3 in amino acids: CASSLRNRGSGAFF. DNA of the CDR3: TGTGCCAGCAGCTTAAGGAATAGGGGTAGTGGGGCTTTCTTT. The chain links TRBV11-2 to TRBJ1-1; the D gene is possibly TRBD1 (5 bases). CDR1 is SGHAT and CDR2 is FQNNGV in the germline V gene. This CDR3 region has 14 residues. Trimming pared 2 bases from V and 11 bases from J, leaving 18 bases between.

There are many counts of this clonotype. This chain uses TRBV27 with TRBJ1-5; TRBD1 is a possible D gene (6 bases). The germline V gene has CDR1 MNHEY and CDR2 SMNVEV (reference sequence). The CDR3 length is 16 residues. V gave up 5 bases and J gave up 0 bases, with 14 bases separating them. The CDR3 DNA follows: TGTGCCAGCAGTCCTCTTACAGGGTTTAGCAATCAGCCCCAGCATTTT. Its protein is CASSPLTGFSNQPQHF.

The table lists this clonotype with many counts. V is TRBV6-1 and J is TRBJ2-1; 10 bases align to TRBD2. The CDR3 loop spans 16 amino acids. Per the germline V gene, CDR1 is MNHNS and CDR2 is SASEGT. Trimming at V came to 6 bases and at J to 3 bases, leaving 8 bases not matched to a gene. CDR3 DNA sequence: TGTGCCAGCAGCCCTCCACTAGCGGGGATCTACAATGAGCAGTTCTTC. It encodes CASSPPLAGIYNEQFF.

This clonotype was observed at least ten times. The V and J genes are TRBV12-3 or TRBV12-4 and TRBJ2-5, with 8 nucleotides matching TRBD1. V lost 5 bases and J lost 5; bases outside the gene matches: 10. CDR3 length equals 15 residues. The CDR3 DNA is TGTGCCAGCAGTCGGGACAGGTCGGGTGGGGAGACCCAGTACTTC. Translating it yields CASSRDRSGGETQYF.

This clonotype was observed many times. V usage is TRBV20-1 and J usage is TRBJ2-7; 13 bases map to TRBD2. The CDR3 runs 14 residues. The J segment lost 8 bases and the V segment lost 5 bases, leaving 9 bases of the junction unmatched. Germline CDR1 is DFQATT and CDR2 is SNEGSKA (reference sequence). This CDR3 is CSALRLAGGRKQYF. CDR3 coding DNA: TGCAGTGCTCTCCGACTAGCGGGAGGACGTAAGCAGTACTTC.

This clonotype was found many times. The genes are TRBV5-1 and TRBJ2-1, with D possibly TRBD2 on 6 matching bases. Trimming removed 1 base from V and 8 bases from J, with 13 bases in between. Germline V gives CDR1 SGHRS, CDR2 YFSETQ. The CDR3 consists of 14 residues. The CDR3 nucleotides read TGCGCCAGCAGCTTGCGACTAGTAGACGATGAGCAGTTCTTC. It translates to CASSLRLVDDEQFF.

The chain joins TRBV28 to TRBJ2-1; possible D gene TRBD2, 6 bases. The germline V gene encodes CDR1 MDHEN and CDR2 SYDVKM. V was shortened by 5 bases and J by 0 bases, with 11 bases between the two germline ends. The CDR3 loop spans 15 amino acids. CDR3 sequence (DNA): TGTGCCAGCAGTACAGCGGGTCTCTCCTACAATGAGCAGTTCTTC. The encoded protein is CASSTAGLSYNEQFF.

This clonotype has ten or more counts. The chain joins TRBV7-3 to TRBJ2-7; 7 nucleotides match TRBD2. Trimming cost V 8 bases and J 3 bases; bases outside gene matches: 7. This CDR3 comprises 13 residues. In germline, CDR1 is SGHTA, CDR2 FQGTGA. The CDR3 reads CASGPGGSYEQYF. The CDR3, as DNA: TGTGCCAGCGGGCCCGGGGGGAGCTACGAGCAGTACTTC.

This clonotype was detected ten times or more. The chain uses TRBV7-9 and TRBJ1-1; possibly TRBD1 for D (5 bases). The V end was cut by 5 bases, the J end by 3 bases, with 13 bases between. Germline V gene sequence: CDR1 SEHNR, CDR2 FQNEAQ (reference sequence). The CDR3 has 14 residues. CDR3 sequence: CASSKTGPYTEAFF. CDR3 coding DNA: TGTGCCAGCAGCAAAACAGGCCCATACACTGAAGCTTTCTTT.

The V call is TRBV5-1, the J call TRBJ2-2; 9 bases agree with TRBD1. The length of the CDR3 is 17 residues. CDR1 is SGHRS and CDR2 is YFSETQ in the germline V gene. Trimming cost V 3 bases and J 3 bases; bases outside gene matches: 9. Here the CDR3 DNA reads TGCGCCAGCAGCTGGGGCCCGAGACAGGGGGACACCGGGGAGCTGTTTTTT. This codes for CASSWGPRQGDTGELFF.

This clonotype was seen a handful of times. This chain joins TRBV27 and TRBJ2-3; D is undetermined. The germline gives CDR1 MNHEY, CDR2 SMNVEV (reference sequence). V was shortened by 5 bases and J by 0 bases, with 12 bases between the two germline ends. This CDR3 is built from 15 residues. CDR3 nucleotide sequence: TGTGCCAGCAGTCGACGAGTCTCGAGCACAGATACGCAGTATTTT. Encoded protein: CASSRRVSSTDTQYF.

For the CDR3, the DNA is TGTGCCAGCAGCCTTAGACATTCTCCGAACACTGAAGCTTTCTTT. Encoded protein: CASSLRHSPNTEAFF. The V gene is TRBV5-8, the J gene TRBJ1-1; the D is unclear. There are 15 residues in the CDR3. In germline, CDR1 is SGHTS, CDR2 YDEGEE. The germline V and J ends were trimmed by 4 bases and 1 base, with 14 bases remaining between them.

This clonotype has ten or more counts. CDR3 in amino acids: CASSLGRTGYGELFF. As DNA, the CDR3 is TGTGCCAGCAGTTTAGGTCGGACAGGGTACGGGGAGCTGTTTTTT. The chain couples TRBV28 to TRBJ2-2, with 8 positions matching TRBD1. The germline V gene has CDR1 MDHEN and CDR2 SYDVKM. The CDR3 loop spans 15 amino acids. Trimming cost V 2 bases and J 7 bases; bases outside gene matches: 6. Based on the CDR3 plus reference TRBV28 and TRBJ2-2, the full variable domain is DVKVTQSSRYLVKRTGEKVFLECVQDMDHENMFWYRQDPGLGLRLIYFSYDVKMKEKGDIPEGYSVSREKKERFSLILESASTNQTSMYLCASSLGRTGYGELFFGEGSRLTVL.

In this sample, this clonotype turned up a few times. CDR3 loop: CASSQGSGSVADTQYF. The CDR3 nucleotides are TGTGCCAGCAGCCAAGGAAGCGGGAGTGTAGCAGATACGCAGTATTTT. The V call is TRBV14, the J call TRBJ2-3; 8 bases line up with TRBD2. Germline CDR1 SGHDN, CDR2 FVKESK. With 1 base clipped from V and 4 bases from J, the junction kept 7 bases outside the gene matches. The CDR3 covers 16 residues. Full variable domain (missing parts from reference TRBV14 and TRBJ2-3): EAGVTQFPSHSVIEKGQTVTLRCDPISGHDNLYWYRRVMGKEIKFLLHFVKESKQDESGMPNNRFLAERTGGTYSTLKVQPAELEDSGVYFCASSQGSGSVADTQYFGPGTRLTVL.